Each of the 21 T cell receptor beta chains below was sequenced from the same sample in a study of cytomegalovirus exposure and HLA in healthy donors. The PCR employed 60 Vbeta primers together with 13 Jbeta primers. The data were produced by immunoSEQ multiplex PCR, yet TCRdb's version contains in-frame clones alone and is incomplete. Its clone listing holds 200,000 to 250,000 clones. The specimen sequenced was PBMCs. The receptor set was obtained from a woman in her 30s in good health and CMV-seropositive.

The rearrangement uses TRBV5-1 and TRBJ2-7, with a possible D match to TRBD1 (5 bases). The CDR3 is 15 residues long. The germline V gene encodes CDR1 SGHRS and CDR2 YFSETQ. The V and J ends lost 6 bases and 2 bases respectively, with 18 bases between them. CDR3 nucleotides: TGCGCCAGCACCCCCGGACACAGCACAGCCTACGAGCAGTACTTC. Protein: CASTPGHSTAYEQYF.

The CDR3 spells CASSEDGGSYEQYF. The DNA of the CDR3 is TGCGCCAGCAGTGAAGACGGGGGCTCCTACGAGCAGTACTTC. The chain uses TRBV10-1 and TRBJ2-7; weak D call: TRBD2 (6 bases). V lost 3 bases to trimming and J lost 0 bases, with 9 bases between them. In germline, CDR1 is WNHNN, CDR2 SYGVQD (reference sequence). The CDR3 extends over 14 amino acids.

The chain combines TRBV5-1 with TRBJ2-1; a weak D match, TRBD2 (6 bases). CDR3 length: 14 amino acids. V shed 6 bases and J shed 0 bases, with 10 bases lying between them. The germline V gene has CDR1 SGHRS and CDR2 YFSETQ. The CDR3 loop is CASNKAGSYNEQFF. The CDR3 DNA sequence: TGCGCCAGCAATAAAGCGGGCTCCTACAATGAGCAGTTCTTC.

V gene TRBV30 combines with J gene TRBJ2-7; 9 bases are shared with TRBD1. The CDR3 loop spans 15 amino acids. Germline V lookup: CDR1 GTSNPN, CDR2 SVGIG (reference sequence). V shed 4 bases and J 0 bases; nucleotides not matched to a gene: 7. The CDR3 DNA reads as TGTGCCTGGACAGGACAGGGGTGGAACTCCTACGAGCAGTACTTC. It codes for CAWTGQGWNSYEQYF.

The CDR3 bases are TGTGCCAGCATTTCGGGGAGAACAAGCGGGGGGAACACCGGGGAGCTGTTTTTT. Its protein is CASISGRTSGGNTGELFF. The rearrangement uses TRBV2 and TRBJ2-2; 8 bases are a match to TRBD2. In germline, CDR1 is SNHLY, CDR2 FYNNEI. CDR3 length equals 18 residues. The trim removed 7 bases at V and 1 base at J, leaving 14 bases unmatched.

The genes are TRBV4-1 and TRBJ1-4; TRBD1 matches at 10 bases. Germline CDR1 reads MGHRA; CDR2 reads YSYEKL. J was trimmed by 4 bases and V by 4 bases; bases with no gene match: 12. This CDR3 region has 18 residues. The CDR3 sequence: CASSPRRGQGPLNEKLFF. Here the CDR3 DNA reads TGCGCCAGCAGCCCGAGGAGGGGACAGGGGCCTCTTAATGAAAAACTGTTTTTT.

V is TRBV10-1 and J is TRBJ2-3; D may be TRBD2 (5 bases). This CDR3 spans 13 amino acids. V lost 3 bases and J 3 bases, leaving 7 bases between the germline ends. Per the germline V gene, CDR1 is WNHNN and CDR2 is SYGVQD (reference sequence). In DNA, the CDR3 is TGCGCCAGCAGTGATCCGGGGACAGATACGCAGTATTTT. It is translated as CASSDPGTDTQYF.

This chain joins TRBV2 and TRBJ2-3; D possibly corresponds to TRBD2 (5 bases). CDR1 is SNHLY, CDR2 FYNNEI, per germline. This CDR3 has 18 amino acids. Trimming shortened V by 7 bases and J by 0 bases, and 23 bases separated the two germline ends. CDR3: CASINLQDSRRSTDTQYF. The CDR3 DNA sequence: TGTGCCAGCATTAACCTTCAGGACTCACGCCGTAGCACAGATACGCAGTATTTT.

The J gene is TRBJ2-3, the V gene TRBV5-1; 9 bases are shared with TRBD1. Germline values: CDR1 SGHRS, CDR2 YFSETQ. With 0 bases clipped from V and 5 bases from J, the junction kept 4 bases outside the gene matches. The CDR3 is made up of 15 amino acids. The CDR3 sequence: CASSLDGTGLDTQYF. The DNA for the CDR3 is TGCGCCAGCAGCTTGGACGGGACAGGGTTAGATACGCAGTATTTT.

J is TRBJ1-2 and V is TRBV6-5; possible D gene TRBD1, 5 bases. CDR3 length: 12 residues. Germline V CDR1 and CDR2: MNHEY, SVGAGI. With 1 base removed from V and 8 bases from J, the gap between germline ends came to 8 bases. Here the CDR3 DNA reads TGTGCCAGCAGTTACTGGGGGGAAGGCTACACCTTC. It translates to CASSYWGEGYTF.

The gene calls are TRBV28 and TRBJ1-2, with TRBD1 matching 11 bases. Germline V gene data show CDR1 as MDHEN and CDR2 as SYDVKM. This CDR3 has 15 residues. The V and J ends lost 4 bases and 8 bases, in that order; junction bases with no gene match: 9. CDR3: CASSSGQGAMRGYTF. The CDR3 DNA sequence: TGTGCCAGCAGTTCCGGACAGGGGGCGATGCGGGGCTACACCTTC.

The V and J genes are TRBV5-5 and TRBJ2-2; 7 bases are shared with TRBD1. CDR1 and CDR2 (germline): SGHKS, YYEKEE (reference sequence). J was trimmed by 0 bases and V by 4 bases; bases with no gene match: 12. The CDR3 length is 18 residues. In nucleotides, the CDR3 is TGTGCCAGCAGCGCCCAGACAGGGCCCTTTGCGAACACCGGGGAGCTGTTTTTT. It codes for CASSAQTGPFANTGELFF. Combining the CDR3 with reference TRBV5-5 and TRBJ2-2 gives the whole variable domain DAGVTQSPTHLIKTRGQQVTLRCSPISGHKSVSWYQQVLGQGPQFIFQYYEKEERGRGNFPDRFSARQFPNYSSELNVNALLLGDSALYLCASSAQTGPFANTGELFFGEGSRLTVL.

The V gene is TRBV5-1, the J gene TRBJ2-1; tentative D call: TRBD1 (6 bases). The V end was cut by 5 bases, the J end by 7 bases, with 13 bases between. The CDR3 has 13 residues. Germline values: CDR1 SGHRS, CDR2 YFSETQ. CDR3 loop: CASRVGQGNEQFF. CDR3 sequence (DNA): TGCGCCAGCAGAGTTGGTCAGGGGAATGAGCAGTTCTTC.

This sequence joins TRBV6-1 and TRBJ1-6; tentatively, D is TRBD1 (6 bases). This CDR3 region has 15 residues. Trimming cost V 6 bases and J 10 bases, with 19 bases left between them. Per germline, CDR1 MNHNS and CDR2 SASEGT. The CDR3 DNA follows: TGTGCCAGCAGGACCACAGGGAGTGATTACTCACCCCTCCACTTT. Translated: CASRTTGSDYSPLHF.

The CDR3 reads CASSSAGTEQYF. CDR3 in DNA: TGTGCCAGCAGTTCAGCGGGCACCGAGCAGTACTTC. The V and J genes are TRBV27 and TRBJ2-7; a weak D match, TRBD2 (6 bases). The CDR3 contains 12 residues. In germline, CDR1 is MNHEY, CDR2 SMNVEV (reference sequence). V dropped 4 bases and J dropped 6 bases, with 10 bases sitting between them.

The chain couples TRBV7-9 to TRBJ2-7, with D possibly TRBD2 on 5 matching bases. The V gene lost 3 bases and the J gene lost 0 bases, with 6 bases spanning the gap. The CDR3 spans 13 residues. In germline, CDR1 is SEHNR, CDR2 FQNEAQ (reference sequence). Here the CDR3 DNA reads TGTGCCAGCAGCTTCGGACTCTCCTACGAGCAGTACTTC. Its translation: CASSFGLSYEQYF.

The chain employs TRBV4-2 and TRBJ2-1, with D perhaps TRBD2 (5 bases). The CDR3 totals 15 residues. The germline gives CDR1 LGHNA, CDR2 YNFKEQ. V was shortened by 0 bases and J by 8 bases, with 14 bases between the two germline ends. CDR3 nucleotide sequence: TGTGCCAGCAGCCAAGATACGGCAGGACTCTATGAGCAGTTCTTC. Protein: CASSQDTAGLYEQFF.

The rearrangement joins TRBV28 to TRBJ1-1; D perhaps matches TRBD1 (5 bases). The CDR3 consists of 14 residues. Germline V gene data show CDR1 as MDHEN and CDR2 as SYDVKM. Trimming removed 5 bases from V and 4 bases from J, with 14 bases in between. The CDR3 region is CASSNRSPITEAFF. As DNA, the CDR3 is TGTGCCAGCAGTAACAGGTCTCCGATCACTGAAGCTTTCTTT.

J is TRBJ2-3 and V is TRBV30, with 9 nucleotides matching TRBD2. The CDR3 extends over 15 amino acids. Looked up from germline, CDR1 is GTSNPN and CDR2 is SVGIG (reference sequence). Trimming at V came to 0 bases and at J to 5 bases, leaving 6 bases not matched to a gene. The CDR3 bases are TGTGCCTGGAGTGTACATGCGGGGGGGGGAGATACGCAGTATTTT. It specifies CAWSVHAGGGDTQYF.

This chain joins TRBV18 and TRBJ2-5; D is possibly TRBD1 (7 bases). The germline V and J ends were trimmed by 4 bases and 1 base, with 10 bases remaining between them. Germline CDR1 reads KGHSH; CDR2 reads LQKENI. CDR3 length: 14 amino acids. CDR3 residues: CASSRQGLQETQYF. CDR3 nucleotide sequence: TGTGCCAGCTCACGACAGGGACTCCAAGAGACCCAGTACTTC.

The chain combines TRBV6-1 with TRBJ1-5; TRBD1 aligns across 9 bases. The CDR3 totals 14 residues. CDR1 MNHNS and CDR2 SASEGT come from the germline V gene. The trim removed 4 bases at V and 3 bases at J, leaving 1 base unmatched. The CDR3 spells CASSGQGDNQPQHF. The CDR3 coding sequence is TGTGCCAGCAGTGGACAGGGGGACAATCAGCCCCAGCATTTT.